This T cell receptor (beta chain) is drawn from a study of blood T cells in healthy people across ages. This clonotype was found a few times. A sample-barcoded 5' primer and a J-beta primer mix were used in a second PCR of roughly 7 to 11 cycles. Each sample provided no less than 2.5 million CDR3-containing paired-end reads. Using its own MiXCR run on the 5' RACE reads, TCRdb lists one record per CDR3 protein. The sample carries roughly 1.6 million distinct CDR3 sequences, almost 35% recorded once. V lost 2 bases to trimming and J lost 3 bases, with 13 bases between them. Germline V gene data show CDR1 as MGHRA and CDR2 as YSYEKL. The CDR3 contains 16 residues.

V usage is TRBV4-1 and J usage is TRBJ1-4; possible D gene TRBD1, 5 bases. This TCR was recovered from a woman in her 30s in good health. Specimen: blood. The CDR3 here is CASSQPLRGPNEKLFF. In DNA form, the CDR3 reads TGCGCCAGCAGCCAACCACTTCGGGGACCTAATGAAAAACTGTTTTTT.